A selection of T cell receptor beta chains follows, all from one sample in a study of cytomegalovirus exposure and HLA in healthy donors. Sequenced by immunoSEQ multiplex PCR; TCRdb stores in-frame clones only, minus some. Found here are roughly 80,000 clones, just under 95% of them singletons; the top ten hold about 0.7%. Sequencing was done on a sample of PBMCs. The receptors were gathered from a man younger than 35 in good health and CMV-seronegative. Both conserved end residues are part of each CDR3. The D gene is left open where the match is weak. A clone size is listed for some rows: how often the clone was seen (once, few, many), or a class if it is expanded.

v_gene,j_gene,abundance,d_gene,CDR3nt,CDR3aa
TRBV4-1,TRBJ1-3,NA,NA,TGCGCCAGCAGCCAAGTGCCAGGGCGCAAAGGAAACACCATATATTTT,CASSQVPGRKGNTIYF
TRBV11-1,TRBJ2-7,NA,TRBD1,TGTGCCAGCCGGGATTCCGGGACAGTTTTTTCCGAGCAGTACTTC,CASRDSGTVFSEQYF
TRBV25-1,TRBJ1-3,NA,NA,TGTGCCAGCAGTGATTTATGGGGAGCTGGAAACACCATATATTTT,CASSDLWGAGNTIYF
TRBV7-2,TRBJ1-2,NA,NA,TGTGCCAGCAGCTTAGGGAGCTATGGCTACACCTTC,CASSLGSYGYTF
TRBV5-1,TRBJ2-1,NA,NA,TGCGCCAGCAGCTACCGGGACTCCTACAATGAGCAGTTCTTC,CASSYRDSYNEQFF
TRBV11-2,TRBJ1-5,NA,NA,TGTGCCAGCAGCCTCGCAAGGAGTAGGCGCCTCAATCAGCCCCAGCATTTT,CASSLARSRRLNQPQHF
TRBV6-5,TRBJ2-1,NA,TRBD2,TGTGCCAGTTCCGGGACTAGCGGCCCCAATGAGCAGTTCTTC,CASSGTSGPNEQFF
TRBV6-5,TRBJ1-4,NA,NA,TGTGCCAGCAGTTACTCAGTTGGAGGAAAACTGTTTTTT,CASSYSVGGKLFF
TRBV2,TRBJ2-1,NA,TRBD2,TGTGCCAGCAGTTTCCCCCTCATGACTAGCGGGGGATCCAATGAGCAGTTCTTC,CASSFPLMTSGGSNEQFF
TRBV13,TRBJ1-2,NA,NA,TGTGCCAGCAGCTATGCCCACAGTATCTCTGGCTACACCTTC,CASSYAHSISGYTF
TRBV7-8,TRBJ2-3,NA,NA,TGTGCCAGCAGCCGATCGGGGGTAGCAGATACGCAGTATTTT,CASSRSGVADTQYF
TRBV5-4,TRBJ1-1,NA,TRBD1,TGTGCCAGCAGCTGGGGACAGGGGGCGCGCACTGAAGCTTTCTTT,CASSWGQGARTEAFF
TRBV7-3,TRBJ2-1,NA,TRBD2,TGTGCCAGCAGCCCCGGACTAGCGGGAGTGAACGAGCAGTTCTTC,CASSPGLAGVNEQFF
TRBV27,TRBJ2-7,NA,TRBD2,TGTGCCAGCAGTTTTGGTGTAGCGGGGGAGCAGTACTTC,CASSFGVAGEQYF
TRBV29-1,TRBJ2-7,NA,NA,TGCAGCGTCCAAAAGGACTCTCGGGTCGAGCAGTACTTC,CSVQKDSRVEQYF
TRBV11-1,TRBJ2-3,NA,NA,TGTGCCAGCAGCTTAGGAGGTTTCACAGATACGCAGTATTTT,CASSLGGFTDTQYF
TRBV5-1,TRBJ1-4,once,TRBD1,TGCGCCAGCAGCTTGAGGGGACAGGGAAATGAAAAACTGTTTTTT,CASSLRGQGNEKLFF
TRBV11-2,TRBJ2-3,NA,NA,TGTGCCAGCAGTCATCAGCTGGAGACGCAGTATTTT,CASSHQLETQYF
TRBV7-8,TRBJ2-7,NA,TRBD2,TGTGCCAGCAGCCTGACTAGCGGATACCTCTACGAGCAGTACTTC,CASSLTSGYLYEQYF
TRBV6-1,TRBJ1-2,NA,TRBD1,TGTGCCAGCAGTGAAGTCCGGGACAGGGGGAGCGGCTACACCTTC,CASSEVRDRGSGYTF
TRBV25-1,TRBJ2-5,NA,TRBD2,TGTGCCAGCAGTGAATATTCTCCCGGGAGGGCGGGTGAGACCCAGTACTTC,CASSEYSPGRAGETQYF
TRBV29-1,TRBJ2-7,NA,NA,TGCAGCGTTGAAAAAAACGGGAAGACCTACGAGCAGTACTTC,CSVEKNGKTYEQYF
TRBV5-6,TRBJ1-4,NA,NA,TGTGCCAGCAGCTTGGTTCCAACAACTAATGAAAAACTGTTTTTT,CASSLVPTTNEKLFF
TRBV7-9,TRBJ1-3,NA,NA,TGTGCCAGCAGCTTAGCGCTCAGGGTTGGTCCCTCGGGAAACACCATATATTTT,CASSLALRVGPSGNTIYF
TRBV7-9,TRBJ1-5,NA,NA,TGTGCCAGCAGCTTTCGGTCGGAGCCCCAGCATTTT,CASSFRSEPQHF
TRBV7-9,TRBJ2-5,NA,NA,TGTGCCAGCAGCTTAGACAGGGAGCAAGAGACCCAGTACTTC,CASSLDREQETQYF
TRBV9,TRBJ2-3,NA,NA,TGTGCCAGCAGCGTAGATCGTGATACGCAGTATTTT,CASSVDRDTQYF
TRBV27,TRBJ2-7,NA,TRBD2,TGTGCCAGCAGTTCCCTAGCGGCAAACGAGCAGTACTTC,CASSSLAANEQYF
TRBV6-5,TRBJ2-5,NA,NA,TGTGCCAGCAGTTCCCAGGGTCCCCAAGAGACCCAGTACTTC,CASSSQGPQETQYF
TRBV7-9,TRBJ2-7,NA,TRBD2,TGTGCCAGCAGCTCCTTAGGCGGGGGGAACGAGCAGTACTTC,CASSSLGGGNEQYF
TRBV6-1,TRBJ1-2,once,TRBD1,TGTGCCAGCAGTGGTCAGGGGGCGAAACCCTATGGCTACACCTTC,CASSGQGAKPYGYTF
TRBV7-7,TRBJ2-1,NA,TRBD1,TGTGCTAGCAGCTGGGGACAGGAAGCGGATGAGCAGTTCTTC,CASSWGQEADEQFF
TRBV10-1,TRBJ2-1,NA,TRBD2,TGCGCCAGCACCGAGCGGGGTAGTGGTGAGCAGTTCTTC,CASTERGSGEQFF
TRBV5-1,TRBJ1-1,NA,NA,TGCGCCAGCAGCTTGGAAGTCGGTAAGGCTTTCTTT,CASSLEVGKAFF
TRBV2,TRBJ2-6,once,NA,TGTGCCACAAAAGGACATTATGACGCTGGGGCCAACGTCCTGACTTTC,CATKGHYDAGANVLTF
TRBV5-1,TRBJ2-7,NA,TRBD1,TGCGCCAGCAGCTCCTTACCGGGACAGGGTCAATACGAGCAGTACTTC,CASSSLPGQGQYEQYF
TRBV7-9,TRBJ2-7,once,TRBD1,TGTGCCAGCAGCTGGCAGACAGGGGCGACAGTCTACGAGCAGTACTTC,CASSWQTGATVYEQYF
TRBV25-1,TRBJ1-1,NA,NA,TGTGCCAGCAGTGAATATGGAAAGGGGCCTGAGGCCTCAGCTTTCTTT,CASSEYGKGPEASAFF
TRBV27,TRBJ1-1,once,NA,TGTGCCAGCAGGTGGACAGTTCACATGAACACTGAAGCTTTCTTT,CASRWTVHMNTEAFF
TRBV15,TRBJ2-1,NA,TRBD2,TGTGCCACCTACCTAGCGGGGGGAGCCTACAATGAGCAGTTCTTC,CATYLAGGAYNEQFF
TRBV28,TRBJ2-3,NA,TRBD2,TGTGCCATCGAGGAGAGCGGGAGTACAGATACGCAGTATTTT,CAIEESGSTDTQYF
TRBV10-1,TRBJ2-7,NA,NA,TGCGCCAGCGCCTACGGTTCTCGGGGGTTC,CASAYGSRGF
TRBV7-9,TRBJ2-7,NA,NA,TGTGCCAGCAGCCCGGGGGACAGCTACGAGCAGTACTTC,CASSPGDSYEQYF
TRBV25-1,TRBJ1-1,NA,NA,TGTGCCAGCAGTACGGCGACGGAGTACACTGAAGCTTTCTTT,CASSTATEYTEAFF
TRBV6-4,TRBJ1-6,NA,TRBD1,TGTGCCAGCAGTGACGGACAGGGGGGGAGTTCACCCCTCCACTTT,CASSDGQGGSSPLHF
TRBV18,TRBJ2-5,NA,TRBD1,TGTGCCAGCTCTCCGGACAGGGGAGGCGGGGAGACCCAGTACTTC,CASSPDRGGGETQYF
TRBV10-1,TRBJ2-7,NA,TRBD2,TGCGCCAGCAGTGAGAGTGGACTAGCGGGGTCCTACGAGCAGTACTTC,CASSESGLAGSYEQYF
TRBV7-9,TRBJ2-1,NA,TRBD2,TGTGCCAGCAGCCCCGGGCCGCCGGGGGGAGAGGGCAATGAGCAGTTCTTC,CASSPGPPGGEGNEQFF
TRBV5-4,TRBJ1-2,NA,NA,TGTGCCAGCAGCAACCGAGGGAATGGCTACACCTTC,CASSNRGNGYTF
TRBV7-9,TRBJ2-7,once,TRBD2,TGTGCCAGCAGCTCGGGGTGGAGGGAGGGTCGGGGATACGAGCAGTACTTC,CASSSGWREGRGYEQYF
TRBV19,TRBJ1-2,NA,NA,TGTGCCAGTAGCCACTGGACAGCGACTAACTATGGCTACACCTTC,CASSHWTATNYGYTF
TRBV30,TRBJ1-2,NA,TRBD1,TGTGCCTGGCTGAACAAGAAACCCCGCCGGGACAGGGGGGGTGGCTACACCTTC,CAWLNKKPRRDRGGGYTF
TRBV4-3,TRBJ2-1,NA,TRBD2,TGCGCCAGCAGCCAAGAGGGAGCGGGGGCCTACAATGAGCAGTTCTTC,CASSQEGAGAYNEQFF
TRBV27,TRBJ2-5,NA,TRBD1,TGTGCCAGCAGTATCAGGGGGTGGGAGACCCAGTACTTC,CASSIRGWETQYF
TRBV4-2,TRBJ1-4,NA,TRBD1,TGTGCCAGCAGCCAAGCCACCGACAGGGGGGAAAAACTGTTTTTT,CASSQATDRGEKLFF
TRBV7-2,TRBJ2-3,NA,TRBD2,TGTGCCAGCAGCCCCCTACTAGCGGGGGGGAAGTATTTT,CASSPLLAGGKYF
TRBV20-1,TRBJ1-1,once,NA,TGCAGTGCTAGTCGTCACACTGAAGCTTTCTTT,CSASRHTEAFF
TRBV30,TRBJ1-1,NA,NA,TGTGCCTGGACCCGGGGTTTGAACACTGAAGCTTTCTTT,CAWTRGLNTEAFF
TRBV30,TRBJ2-5,once,NA,TGTGCCTGGAGTGGAGCGTCGCGGGAGACCCAGTACTTC,CAWSGASRETQYF
TRBV15,TRBJ2-5,NA,TRBD1,TGTGCCACCAGCAGAGAGAGACAGGGAGAGACCCAGTACTTC,CATSRERQGETQYF